This TCR beta chain was found in a study of cytomegalovirus exposure and HLA in healthy donors (dated by TCRdb to about 2017). Study-wide context: According to an earlier analysis of a few hundred of the donors, about 179 million T cells yielded 117 million unique TCR beta sequences and about 300 Gb of sequence data. A later genetic analysis took genome-wide SNP genotypes for about 55% of the roughly 670 donors and used that subset as a discovery cohort. High-throughput TCR immunosequencing, statistical association of individual TCRs with disease status, and machine learning were combined to predict cytomegalovirus infection status. Typing coverage varied by locus: roughly 629-630 donors for A, B, C, DRB1 and DQB1; approximately 560 for DQA1; over 600 for DPA1; approximately 470 for DPB1. Among about 400 genotyped donors of the cohort, an average of around 220,000 unique TCR beta nucleotide sequences was sequenced per donor, of which approximately 19% were non-productive. Rather than drawing on any new phenotypic data, the later analysis identified candidate immune exposures from TCR beta sequences and the way those sequences occurred across donors. An earlier analysis of more than 450 of the donors used high-throughput TCR beta sequencing to judge whether each TCR beta V gene segment behaved as functional or pseudogenic. Donor age, sex, ethnicity and CMV serostatus were compiled alongside the repertoire data. Of the 300 to 500 genotyped donors, 70% to 90% were placed in the genetic ancestry cluster associated with self-reported Caucasian donors. Because of strong linkage in the cohort, a handful of DR-DQ haplotypes were treated as single units for association and clustering. The T cell repertoires of 550 to 850 subjects were profiled by immunosequencing and related to cytomegalovirus serostatus. In addition to the first cohort of 666 subjects, a separate validation cohort of 120 different subjects was used. Every discovery cohort repertoire had been produced on one sequencing platform. Both class I and class II loci were covered by HLA typing, at four-digit resolution. Approximately 310 gigabases of sequencing data and around 85 million unique TCR sequences made up an early release that covered approximately 620 HLA-typed donors. The study aimed to test whether signatures of past pathogen exposure could be identified by cataloging public T cell receptors. In a later analysis, previously published TCR beta repertoires from several hundred donors were re-analyzed and high-resolution HLA genotyping was added so that TCR occurrence patterns could be studied.

Summary of the overall study and its limitations: In a later analysis, some 18,000 TCR beta sequences were associated with specific HLA alleles at a false discovery rate of 0.05. Because counts were too low, 15 to 20 rarely observed V segments, including chromosome 9 orphons, were excluded from the earlier analysis of 587 of the donors. Most TCR sequences were observed very rarely across donors, whereas some public TCRs were present in many individuals. Several of the top co-occurrence clusters appeared to be linked to parvovirus B19, influenza, CMV and Epstein-Barr virus, according to a later analysis. Only TCR beta chains were sequenced in this cohort, and the absence of alpha or paired-chain data limited detectable features. In vitro tests confirmed that a few of the cytomegalovirus-associated TCR beta chains recognize cytomegalovirus antigens. Assigning TCR associations to individual alleles was difficult when HLA alleles, especially DR and DQ, strongly co-occurred. The classifier was reported to diagnose cytomegalovirus status with high specificity and sensitivity in both the original and validation cohorts. In a later analysis, HLA-associated TCR beta chains showed more clonal expansion and lower generation probabilities than non-associated chains that were equally common. A later analysis found that TCR association rates varied across HLA loci, with DRB1 alleles showing the most associated TCRs and HLA-C alleles the fewest. A further reported finding was that TCR beta sequences accurately predicted the HLA-A and HLA-B alleles for most subjects in the first cohort. A total of fewer than 200 TCR beta chains were listed by the study as associated with cytomegalovirus. The authors suggested that the approach could potentially be generalized to other disease states and immunological phenotypes. For the cohort, immune exposure information was limited to CMV serostatus. Broadly in line with IMGT annotations, most TCR beta V segments showed up in productive rearrangements about 87% or about 30% of the time in an earlier analysis of approximately 600 of the donors. Sequencing depth was assumed to be roughly uniform across donors in the presence/absence analyses, though that assumption may not hold. Linkage disequilibrium might explain the correlated functional status among segregating V segments, but an unknown experimental factor could not be ruled out. According to a later genetic analysis, donors in an Asian-associated ancestry cluster had fewer N-insertions in productive TCRs than the approximately 650-donor mean. The sequencing pipeline was judged likely to have produced a cluster of highly shared sequence variants as a technical artifact. A later genetic analysis associated a missense DCLRE1C variant with V-gene and J-gene trimming of TCR beta chains, and an independent cohort replicated the association. In a later analysis, most CMV-associated TCR beta chains were found to appear HLA-restricted, with HLA associations seemingly driven largely by CMV exposure. Because HLA typing was missing for some donors at each locus, association tests included only the typed subset.

The cohort was made up of about 610 healthy bone marrow donors. At the time of sampling, every cohort member was nominally healthy, though immune exposures that went unrecorded were likely present. The donor was CMV seronegative and belonged to the group of several hundred seronegative cohort members. Every donor gave a peripheral blood sample, and the peripheral blood mononuclear cells from that sample were used for TCR beta sequencing. The Qiagen DNeasy Blood Extraction Kit was used to extract genomic DNA from the blood cell samples. Comments on this clone: What this receptor recognizes is not known. Per-base quality was not reported, and no clone a single base away is much larger than it.

Library preparation employed the immunoSEQ multiplex PCR assay. The multiplex PCR relied on a mix of 60 forward primers for TCR Vbeta segments and 13 reverse primers for TCR Jbeta segments. Amplification of the CDR3 region of rearranged TCR beta genes was performed with a multiplex PCR assay on genomic DNA. The amplified TCR beta libraries were sequenced on the Illumina HiSeq System as 87-base-pair reads. The original methods were these. Across the 500 to 750 repertoires, a later analysis counted some 80 million unique TCR beta chains, 9.5 million to 12 million of which were shared by at least two donors. A nearest-neighbor algorithm error-corrected the raw reads and collapsed the reads into unique sequences, merging closely related sequences to remove PCR and sequencing errors. Alignment of CDR3 sequences to IMGT reference sequences was used to assign V, D and J gene segments. For a sequence to be retained, at least a six-nucleotide match to both a V gene segment and a J gene segment was required. Rearrangements were classified as productive when the CDR3 lacked stop codons and remained in frame with V and J, and all other rearrangements were classified as non-productive. Following IMGT convention, CDR3 was defined as the stretch from the second conserved V-encoded cysteine to the conserved J-encoded phenylalanine. The earlier analysis of 500 to 650 of the donors excluded any sequence lacking an unambiguous match to a single V gene segment. An earlier analysis of several hundred of the donors classified V segments as functional when productive rearrangements were above 56.7% and as segregating when the standard deviation between donors was above 5%. A statistical classification framework was built to diagnose cytomegalovirus status from the catalog of TCR beta chain sequences. In a later analysis, TCR nucleotide sequences were compared against IMGT/GENE-DB human TR gene sequences so that V and J genes could be assigned. The TCRdist pipeline was used in a later analysis to assign CDR3 sequences and most-parsimonious VDJ recombination scenarios. In a later analysis, every TCR beta chain was defined by the combination of its CDR3 amino acid sequence and its V-gene family, and reads without a unique V-gene family were dropped. In a later analysis, around 600 highly shared, low-generation-probability nucleotide sequences were removed to address suspected cross-contamination and a sequencing artifact. In a later analysis, a clonal expansion index was calculated for each public chain from normalized within-repertoire ranks of inferred template counts. In a later analysis, generation probabilities were computed with a VDJ recombination model fitted to out-of-frame rearrangements, and the resulting probabilities were checked against IGoR. A later analysis scored TCR-TCR, TCR-HLA and TCR-CMV co-occurrence with hypergeometric tests, applying a repertoire-size bias correction to TCR pairs. In a later analysis, false discovery rates were estimated by permuting HLA or CMV assignments 20 times. In a later analysis, co-occurring TCRs were grouped using DBSCAN, and TCRdist sequence similarity was added for clustering within HLA-allele-positive subsets. Repertoires with fewer than 30,000 or more than 120,000 public chains, plus five repertoires with anomalous nucleotide sharing, were excluded from co-occurrence clustering. Sourced from immuneACCESS, this table was stored by TCRdb with only in-frame sequences that have V and J called. A share of the clones is absent; for the studies checked, an unresolved V gene accounts for under half, and the remainder has no known explanation. For V, J and clone size, that table is used; D and trimming come from the DNA. The sample has about 220,000 clones on record, about 80% of them singletons. 0.63% of the sample lies in the top ten.

The sample consisted of PBMCs. The receptor comes from a man between 18 and 35 years old in good health and CMV-seronegative.

The sequenced DNA: TGCAGCGTTGAAGGGGGGCAGGGGATCTACAATGAGCAGTTCTTC. This gives the protein CSVEGGQGIYNEQFF. This chain joins TRBV29-1 to TRBJ2-1, with TRBD1 as a weak D call on 6 bases. Including cysteine and phenylalanine, the CDR3 has 15 amino acids. Only CDR3 DNA is held: 45 bases, read in frame from base 1. Via the germline V gene, CDR1 is SQVTM and CDR2 ANQGSEA. V drops 1 base and J drops 3 bases, leaving 13 bases in between.